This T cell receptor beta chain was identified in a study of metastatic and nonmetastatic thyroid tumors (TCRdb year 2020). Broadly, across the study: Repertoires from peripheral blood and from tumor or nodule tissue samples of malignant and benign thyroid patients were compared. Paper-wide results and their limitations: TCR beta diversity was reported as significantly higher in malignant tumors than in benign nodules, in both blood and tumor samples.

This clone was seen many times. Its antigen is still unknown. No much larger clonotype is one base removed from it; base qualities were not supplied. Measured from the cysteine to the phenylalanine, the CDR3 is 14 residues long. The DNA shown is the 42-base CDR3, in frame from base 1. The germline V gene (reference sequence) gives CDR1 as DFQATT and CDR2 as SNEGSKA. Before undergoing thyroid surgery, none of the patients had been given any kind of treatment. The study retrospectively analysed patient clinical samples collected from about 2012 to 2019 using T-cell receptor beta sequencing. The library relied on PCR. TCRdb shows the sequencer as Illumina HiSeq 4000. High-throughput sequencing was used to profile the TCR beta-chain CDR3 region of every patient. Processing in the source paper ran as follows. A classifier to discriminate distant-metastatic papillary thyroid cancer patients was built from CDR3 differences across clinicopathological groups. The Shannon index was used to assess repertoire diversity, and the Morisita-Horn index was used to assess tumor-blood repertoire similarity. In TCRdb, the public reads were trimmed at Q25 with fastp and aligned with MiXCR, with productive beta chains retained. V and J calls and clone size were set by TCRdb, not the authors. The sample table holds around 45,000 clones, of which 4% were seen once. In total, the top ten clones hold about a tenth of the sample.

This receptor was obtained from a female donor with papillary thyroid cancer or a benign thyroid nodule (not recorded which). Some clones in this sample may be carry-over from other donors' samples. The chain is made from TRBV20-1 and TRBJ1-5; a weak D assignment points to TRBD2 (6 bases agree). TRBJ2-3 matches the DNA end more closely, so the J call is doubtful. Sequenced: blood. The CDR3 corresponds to CSANVGGGNQPQYF. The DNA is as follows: TGCAGTGCTAACGTGGGAGGAGGCAATCAGCCCCAGTATTTT.